This T cell receptor beta chain was identified during a study of blood T cell repertoires in COVID-19. At the level of the study: Acute and convalescent COVID-19 specimens originated in the United States, Italy and Spain. Sample material is recorded as cDNA or gDNA derived from T cells, B-cell-depleted T cells, or PBMCs.

Authors' processing steps: Nucleated cell counts were estimated from reference gene primer amplification. This table comes from immunoSEQ multiplex PCR, and its TCRdb copy is limited to in-frame clones, with some not included. The D gene and trimming were derived from the DNA, and the V and J assignments and clone size from that table. The sample comprises over 110,000 clones, around 88% of which are singletons, and about 28% rests with the top ten. The CDR3 length is 16 residues. CDR1 and CDR2 (germline): KGHDR, SFDVKD. J was trimmed by 6 bases and V by 9 bases; bases with no gene match: 15. The chain uses TRBV24-1 and TRBJ1-4, with TRBD1 identical over 7 bases. Material for sequencing was peripheral blood. This receptor was identified in a human donor in a cohort sampled during active COVID-19. The chain's CDR3 is CATRALPQGVDEKLFF. CDR3 nucleotide sequence: TGTGCCACCCGGGCTTTACCCCAGGGGGTGGATGAAAAACTGTTTTTT.